This T cell receptor beta chain was identified in a study of blood T cell repertoires in COVID-19. Generated by immunoSEQ multiplex PCR, the TCRdb table keeps only in-frame clones and is missing some. The sample lists 80,000 to 100,000 clones, 80% occurring once. CDR1 MNHEY and CDR2 SVGAGI come from the germline V gene. V gave up 6 bases and J gave up 2 bases; unmatched junction bases: 3. The CDR3 has 14 residues. This clonotype originated in a man aged 50 or older who had recovered from COVID-19. The rearrangement uses TRBV6-5 and TRBJ2-1; 8 nucleotides agree with TRBD1. Sequencing used peripheral blood. The CDR3 DNA sequence: TGTGCCAGCAGGACAGGGGTAACCTACAATGAGCAGTTCTTC. Encoded protein: CASRTGVTYNEQFF.